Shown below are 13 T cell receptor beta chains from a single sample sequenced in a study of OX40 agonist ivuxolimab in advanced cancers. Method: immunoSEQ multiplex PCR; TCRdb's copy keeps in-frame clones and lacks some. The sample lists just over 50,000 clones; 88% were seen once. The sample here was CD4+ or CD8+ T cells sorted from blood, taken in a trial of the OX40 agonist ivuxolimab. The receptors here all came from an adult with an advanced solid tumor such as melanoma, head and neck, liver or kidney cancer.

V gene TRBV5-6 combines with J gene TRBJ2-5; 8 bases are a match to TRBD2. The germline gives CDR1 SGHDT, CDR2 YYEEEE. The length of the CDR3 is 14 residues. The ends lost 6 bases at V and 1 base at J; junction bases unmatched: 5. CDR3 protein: CASTQLAAQETQYF. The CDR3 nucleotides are TGTGCCAGCACCCAACTAGCGGCCCAAGAGACCCAGTACTTC.

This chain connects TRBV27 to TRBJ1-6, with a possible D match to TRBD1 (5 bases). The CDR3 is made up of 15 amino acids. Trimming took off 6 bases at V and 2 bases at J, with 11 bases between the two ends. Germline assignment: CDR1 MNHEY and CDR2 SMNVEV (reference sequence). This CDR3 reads CASREQQAYNSPLHF. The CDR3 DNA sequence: TGTGCCAGCAGGGAACAACAGGCCTATAATTCACCCCTCCACTTT.

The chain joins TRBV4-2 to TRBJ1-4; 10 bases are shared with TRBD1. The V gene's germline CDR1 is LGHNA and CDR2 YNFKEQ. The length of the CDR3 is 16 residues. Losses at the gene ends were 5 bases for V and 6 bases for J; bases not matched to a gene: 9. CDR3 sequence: CASSTAGTGAYEKLFF. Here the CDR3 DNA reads TGTGCCAGCAGCACCGCAGGGACAGGGGCTTATGAAAAACTGTTTTTT.

This CDR3 is CASSPRGGRNEQFF. In DNA form, the CDR3 reads TGTGCCAGCAGCCCCCGGGGGGGCCGGAATGAGCAGTTCTTC. This chain links TRBV7-6 with TRBJ2-1; 8 bases map to TRBD2. CDR1 and CDR2 from the germline V gene are SGHVS and FNYEAQ. Losses at the gene ends were 5 bases for V and 7 bases for J; bases not matched to a gene: 7. The CDR3 loop spans 14 amino acids.

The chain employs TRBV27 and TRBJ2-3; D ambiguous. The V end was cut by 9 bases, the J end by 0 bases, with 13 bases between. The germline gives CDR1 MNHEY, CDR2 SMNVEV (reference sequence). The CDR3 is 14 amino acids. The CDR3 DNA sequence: TGTGCCAGTCAAACAACCCCTAGCACAGATACGCAGTATTTT. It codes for CASQTTPSTDTQYF.

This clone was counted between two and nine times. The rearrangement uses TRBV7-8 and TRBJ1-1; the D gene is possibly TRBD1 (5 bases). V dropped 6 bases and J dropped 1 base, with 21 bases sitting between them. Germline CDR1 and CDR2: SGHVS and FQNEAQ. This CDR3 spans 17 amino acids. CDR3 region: CASRTQGSGMSNTEAFF. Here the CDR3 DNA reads TGTGCCAGCAGAACCCAGGGTTCGGGCATGTCGAACACTGAAGCTTTCTTT.

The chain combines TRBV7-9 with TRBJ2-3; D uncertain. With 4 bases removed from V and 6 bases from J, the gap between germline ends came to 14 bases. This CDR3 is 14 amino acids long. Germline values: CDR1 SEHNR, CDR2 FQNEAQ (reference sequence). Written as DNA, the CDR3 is TGTGCCAGCAGCTCTGACTCAGTGGGCGATACGCAGTATTTT. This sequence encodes CASSSDSVGDTQYF.

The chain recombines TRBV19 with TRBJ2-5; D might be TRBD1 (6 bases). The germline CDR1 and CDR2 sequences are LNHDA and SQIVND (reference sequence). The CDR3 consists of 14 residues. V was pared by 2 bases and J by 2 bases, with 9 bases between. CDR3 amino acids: CASSISGTQETQYF. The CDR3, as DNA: TGTGCCAGTAGTATATCGGGGACACAAGAGACCCAGTACTTC.

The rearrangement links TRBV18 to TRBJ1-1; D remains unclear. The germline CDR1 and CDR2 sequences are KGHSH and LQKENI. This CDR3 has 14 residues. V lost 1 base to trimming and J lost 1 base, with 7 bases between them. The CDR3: CASSPLGENTEAFF. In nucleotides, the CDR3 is TGTGCCAGCTCACCACTGGGAGAGAACACTGAAGCTTTCTTT. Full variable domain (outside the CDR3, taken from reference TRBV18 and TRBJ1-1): NAGVMQNPRHLVRRRGQEARLRCSPMKGHSHVYWYRQLPEEGLKFMVYLQKENIIDESGMPKERFSAEFPKEGPSILRIQQVVRGDSAAYFCASSPLGENTEAFFGQGTRLTVV.

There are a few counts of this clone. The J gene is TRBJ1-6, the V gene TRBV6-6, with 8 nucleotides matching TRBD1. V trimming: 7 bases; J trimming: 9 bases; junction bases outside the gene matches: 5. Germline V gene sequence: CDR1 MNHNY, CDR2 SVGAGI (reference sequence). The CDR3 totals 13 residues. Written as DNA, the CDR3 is TGTGCCAGCATAGGACAGGGAAGTTCACCCCTCCACTTT. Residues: CASIGQGSSPLHF.

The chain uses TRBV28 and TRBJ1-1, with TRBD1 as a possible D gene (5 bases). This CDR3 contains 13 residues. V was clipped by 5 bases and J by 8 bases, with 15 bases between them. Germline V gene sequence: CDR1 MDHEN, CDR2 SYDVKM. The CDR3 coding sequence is TGTGCCAGCAGTCCCCCCGGCAGGGAAGAAGCTTTCTTT. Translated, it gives CASSPPGREEAFF.

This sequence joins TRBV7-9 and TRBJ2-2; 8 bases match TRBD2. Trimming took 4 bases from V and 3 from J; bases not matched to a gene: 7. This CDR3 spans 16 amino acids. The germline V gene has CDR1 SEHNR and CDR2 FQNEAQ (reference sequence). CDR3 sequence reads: CASSSGGGYDTGELFF. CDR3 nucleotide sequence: TGTGCCAGCAGCTCCGGGGGGGGCTATGACACCGGGGAGCTGTTTTTT.

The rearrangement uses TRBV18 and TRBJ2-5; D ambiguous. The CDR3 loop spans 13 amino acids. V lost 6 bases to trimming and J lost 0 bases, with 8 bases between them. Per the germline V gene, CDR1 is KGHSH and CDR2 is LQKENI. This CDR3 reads CASSHDHQETQYF. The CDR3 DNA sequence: TGTGCCAGCTCCCACGACCACCAAGAGACCCAGTACTTC.